What follows describes a single T cell receptor beta chain. There are many counts of this clonotype. Its antigen has not been determined. No much larger clone exists at a distance of one base, and base qualities are not known. The TCR beta CDR3 regions were amplified from RNA transcripts. The first round of RT-PCR for the TCR CDR3 was performed with the HTBI primer set and the Qiagen OneStep RT-PCR kit. Libraries were constructed in a second round of multiplex PCR, after which size selection and purification were performed. Sequencing of the libraries was done on an Illumina HiSeq2000 using paired-end 100 bp reads. Per the authors' processing: Raw data were processed with SOAPnuke, discarding reads with adapters, uncalled bases, mean Phred below 15, or no exact constant-primer or identifier match. High-quality paired reads were merged with COPE v1.2.5, and unique nucleotide sequences were defined as clonotypes. Clonotypes were aligned to IMGT TRBV, TRBD and TRBJ reference segments using MiTCR v1.1. Analysis was restricted to V-J combinations with a frequency above 0.0001, which covered just over 98% of repertoires. The TCS score was defined as F50 (clonal expansion) divided by E x V (chaos), with BLOSUM62-based TCRdist calculated between CDR3 peptides within each V-J. Welch's t-statistics and random forest reduced some 510 V-J features to under 15, which were used in a naive Bayes classifier (R e1071). TCRdb took the public reads, trimmed them with fastp at Q25, ran MiXCR for clone calling and kept in-frame beta chains. Here each entry gathers all rows of one CDR3 protein and keeps the most common genes and DNA. The V and J calls shown here were made by TCRdb, not taken from the authors' results. The sample profile shows 450,000 to 650,000 distinct CDR3 sequences; more than 13% of them were found once. The top ten hold roughly 6.9% of the sample.

The record originates from a study of T cells in Graves' hyperthyroidism and ophthalmopathy (dated by TCRdb to the late 2010s). Background for the entire study: Peripheral blood was collected at initial diagnosis, before any treatment. Thyroid tissue and blood T-cell repertoires from over 5 Graves' hyperthyroidism patients were also compared in the study. Whether ophthalmopathy could be predicted prospectively was tested in an independent validation cohort made up of 18 to 20 hyperthyroidism patients plus 17 patients who later progressed to ophthalmopathy. The 90 to 100 discovery patients were randomly divided into training and test sets at a 7:3 ratio. To identify TCR V-J signatures that set the groups apart, the researchers used a discovery cohort of more than 95 patients, made up of 40 to 45 with Graves' ophthalmopathy and 57 with stable Graves' hyperthyroidism. The paper reports TCR Vbeta CDR3 sequencing of approximately 140 peripheral blood samples: under 45 ophthalmopathy, under 80 hyperthyroidism and around 17 progressor patients. After sampling, hyperthyroidism patients received methimazole starting at 30 mg daily, and ophthalmopathy patients received high-dose intravenous methylprednisolone.

Ophthalmopathy patients had moderately to severely active disease, with a Clinical Activity Score of 3 or more, a NOSPECS grade of 4 or more, and a disease duration of less than 3 months. Exclusion was applied to patients with uncontrolled infections, other autoimmune diseases, pregnancy or lactation. Diagnoses were based on clinical symptoms, serum thyroxine and TRAb, thyroid ultrasound and orbital computed tomography. PBMCs were separated from 8 to 10 ml of fresh peripheral blood using Ficoll-Paque density gradient centrifugation. Trizol reagent was used to extract total RNA, and RNA quality was then checked on an Agilent 2100 Bioanalyzer. Looking up the germline V gene (reference sequence) yields CDR1 DFQATT and CDR2 SNEGSKA. Counted from cysteine to phenylalanine, this CDR3 has 15 amino acids. Only the CDR3 portion is preserved as DNA: 45 bases, with reading frame beginning at the first base. The junction shows trimming of 0 bases on V and 1 base on J, and the gene matches do not reach 2 bases of it.

The paper as a whole reports these results and caveats: Most expanded thyroid clonotypes (frequency above 0.001) were also detected in blood, suggesting blood repertoires may reflect thyroid immune responses. Sample size was not statistically predetermined, and blinding of investigators to group allocation was not performed. Ophthalmopathy was separated from stable hyperthyroidism by a 13 V-J signature model, with over 85% sensitivity and around 81% specificity obtained in cross-validation and 80%/75% obtained in testing. In validation, the model predicted progression to ophthalmopathy with 60% to 71% sensitivity and around 72% specificity, a median of about 6 months before onset.

This receptor chain uses TRBV20-1 and TRBJ2-4; TRBD2 matches 8 bases in the middle. The sequenced sample consisted of blood. The sequence derives from a young woman with Graves' ophthalmopathy. The encoded CDR3 is CSARDRGGAKNIQYF. The nucleotide sequence is given as TGCAGTGCTAGAGATCGGGGGGGTGCCAAAAACATTCAGTACTTC.